A selection of T cell receptor beta chains follows, all from one sample in a study of control samples from healthy donors and cancer patients. The protocol was immunoSEQ multiplex PCR, while the TCRdb copy is restricted to in-frame clones and leaves out a portion. Altogether more than 65,000 clones are present, approximately 80% being singletons, with the ten largest covering over 12%. Sequenced: blood. The receptors here all came from a man in his forties or fifties in good health. The CDR3 runs from the conserved cysteine through the conserved F or W. Each record gives: D gene, J gene, V gene, clone size, CDR3 DNA, CDR3 protein. D genes are given only for firm matches. The listing skips clone size in some rows; elsewhere it reads once, few, many or a size class.

- TRBJ2-7 TRBV5-1 once TGCGCCAGCAGTATAACGACCTGGGACGAGCAGTACTTC CASSITTWDEQYF
- TRBJ1-1 TRBV5-1 - TGCGCCAGCAGCTTGGAGGGGGTGGGGTCTGAAGCTTTCTTT CASSLEGVGSEAFF
TRBD1 TRBJ2-5 TRBV30 - TGTGCCTGGGACAGGGGCCAAGAGACCCAGTACTTC CAWDRGQETQYF
- TRBJ1-6 TRBV7-6 - TGTGCCAGAACCGTTTACGGGGAGGAGAATTCACCCCTCCACTTT CARTVYGEENSPLHF
TRBD1 TRBJ2-1 TRBV4-3 - TGCGCCAGCAGCCAAGGAACAGGGGTTAACAATGAGCAGTTCTTC CASSQGTGVNNEQFF
- TRBJ2-2 TRBV5-1 - TGCGCCAGCAGCTTGGCCGGGGAGGCAGGAGCGAACACCGGGGAGCTGTTTTTT CASSLAGEAGANTGELFF
TRBD2 TRBJ2-7 TRBV5-4 once TGTGCCAGCAGCTTGAGTGGACTAGCGGGCCACGAGCAGTACTTC CASSLSGLAGHEQYF
- TRBJ1-1 TRBV10-3 - TGTGCCATGAAGGACAGCCCGGGTGCTGAAGCTTTCTTT CAMKDSPGAEAFF
TRBD2 TRBJ2-1 TRBV19 - TGTGCCAGTTCCGGACTAGCGGGACTTAGCTCCTACAATGAGCAGTTCTTC CASSGLAGLSSYNEQFF
TRBD1 TRBJ2-7 TRBV5-6 - TGTGCCAGCAGCTCCCCTTCCGGGACAGGGTTTCCCTACGAGCAGTACTTC CASSSPSGTGFPYEQYF
TRBD1 TRBJ1-5 TRBV18 few TGTGCCAGCTCACAAACCGACAGGGGATTCCAGAAAAATCCCCAGCATTTT CASSQTDRGFQKNPQHF
- TRBJ2-3 TRBV6-5 - TGTGCCGGCAGTTACCGTGTCGCAGATACGCAGTATTTT CAGSYRVADTQYF
- TRBJ2-1 TRBV5-1 - TGCGCCAGCAGCTCCTTACCATTACGGGATCTGGGTGAGCAGTTCTTC CASSSLPLRDLGEQFF
- TRBJ1-1 TRBV5-4 once TGTGCCAGCAGCTTGGGGGGCCTTCTGAACACTGAAGCTTTCTTT CASSLGGLLNTEAFF
- TRBJ2-7 TRBV7-2 once TGTGCCAGCAGCAAGACTAGTTGGGAGCAGTACTTC CASSKTSWEQYF
- TRBJ2-2 TRBV12-3/TRBV12-4 - TGTGCCAGCACCCCCGACGGCACCGGGGAGCTGTTTTTT CASTPDGTGELFF
- TRBJ2-3 TRBV19 - TGTGCCAGTAGTATCCCCACGACTGGTACTAGCACAGATACGCAGTATTTT CASSIPTTGTSTDTQYF
- TRBJ1-2 TRBV4-3 - TGCGCCAGCAGCCAAGATCTCGCAGGGACCCGTGGCTACACCTTC CASSQDLAGTRGYTF